This passage covers 24 T cell receptor beta chains from one sample sequenced in a study of cytomegalovirus exposure and HLA in healthy donors. The PCR contained 60 Vbeta and 13 Jbeta primers. Sequencing used immunoSEQ multiplex PCR; TCRdb keeps in-frame clones, though not all of them. The sample carries more than 200,000 clones, approximately 79% recorded once. The sample was PBMCs. The receptors derive from a man aged 18-30 years in good health and CMV-seronegative.

The chain carries TRBV6-6 and TRBJ2-7, with TRBD1 matching over 7 bases. The CDR3 contains 14 residues. V was clipped by 8 bases and J by 2 bases; unmatched bases: 9. Germline values: CDR1 MNHNY, CDR2 SVGAGI (reference sequence). The CDR3 spells CASRGRDRTYEQYF. The CDR3 region has the DNA TGTGCCAGCCGGGGAAGGGACAGAACCTACGAGCAGTACTTC.

V usage is TRBV5-4 and J usage is TRBJ2-2; possible D gene TRBD2, 5 bases. The germline CDR1 and CDR2 sequences are SGHNT and YYREEE (reference sequence). Between the trimmed V and J ends, which lost 0 bases and 0 bases, there was a span of 9 bases. The CDR3 length is 16 residues. The CDR3 loop reads CASSLATRTNTGELFF. The DNA of the CDR3 is TGTGCCAGCAGCTTGGCCACTAGAACGAACACCGGGGAGCTGTTTTTT.

The chain uses TRBV19 and TRBJ2-4; perhaps TRBD1 as D (6 bases). CDR1 and CDR2 (germline): LNHDA, SQIVND (reference sequence). Trimming pared 6 bases from V and 3 bases from J, leaving 15 bases between. This CDR3 spans 15 amino acids. This chain's CDR3 is CASRPSYRDKNIQYF. CDR3 sequence (DNA): TGTGCCAGTAGACCTTCGTACAGGGACAAAAACATTCAGTACTTC.

The rearrangement links TRBV7-3 to TRBJ2-7; possible D gene TRBD2, 6 bases. The CDR3 is 14 amino acids. CDR1 and CDR2 from the germline V gene are SGHTA and FQGTGA. V lost 2 bases and J lost 2, with 10 bases in between. The DNA for the CDR3 is TGTGCCAGCAGCTTATTCGGGGGACCCTACGAGCAGTACTTC. This gives the protein CASSLFGGPYEQYF. The full variable domain, in which reference TRBV7-3 and TRBJ2-7 provide the parts outside the CDR3, is GAGVSQTPSNKVTEKGKYVELRCDPISGHTALYWYRQSLGQGPEFLIYFQGTGAADDSGLPNDRFFAVRPEGSVSTLKIQRTERGDSAVYLCASSLFGGPYEQYFGPGTRLTVT.

The J gene is TRBJ1-2, the V gene TRBV6-5; D might be TRBD1 (5 bases). Germline V gene data show CDR1 as MNHEY and CDR2 as SVGAGI. CDR3 length equals 15 residues. The germline V and J ends were trimmed by 5 bases and 4 bases, with 17 bases remaining between them. The CDR3 here is CASSPFTGGGYGYTF. The CDR3, as DNA: TGTGCCAGCAGTCCCTTCACGGGGGGAGGCTATGGCTACACCTTC.

The chain carries TRBV11-3 and TRBJ1-1; D call uncertain. The CDR3 consists of 13 residues. V lost 3 bases and J lost 4, with 9 bases in between. CDR1 SGHNT and CDR2 YENEEA come from the germline V gene. CDR3 residues: CASSFGEGTEAFF. The DNA for the CDR3 is TGTGCCAGCAGCTTCGGGGAGGGCACTGAAGCTTTCTTT.

The chain couples TRBV4-3 to TRBJ1-5; possibly TRBD1 for D (6 bases). The V and J ends lost 2 bases and 1 base respectively, with 18 bases between them. The germline V gene encodes CDR1 LGHNA and CDR2 YSLEER. This CDR3 contains 18 residues. The CDR3 region has the DNA TGCGCCAGCAGCCAACGCCCGGGACAACTTCTAAGCAATCAGCCCCAGCATTTT. Translation: CASSQRPGQLLSNQPQHF.

V and J are TRBV5-1 and TRBJ2-7, with D maybe TRBD1 (6 bases). The length of the CDR3 is 11 residues. V lost 2 bases, J lost 7 bases, and 7 bases lay in between. Germline CDR1 reads SGHRS; CDR2 reads YFSETQ. The CDR3 region has the DNA TGCGCCAGCAGCTTCGGACAGGAGCAGTACTTC. Encoded protein: CASSFGQEQYF.

V and J are TRBV27 and TRBJ1-2; 7 bases match TRBD1. The V gene end was trimmed by 5 bases and the J gene end by 4 bases; junction bases not matched to a gene: 7. Germline V lookup: CDR1 MNHEY, CDR2 SMNVEV (reference sequence). There are 14 residues in the CDR3. CDR3: CASSPTGYSYGYTF. Written as DNA, the CDR3 is TGTGCCAGCAGTCCGACAGGGTATAGCTATGGCTACACCTTC.

The chain is built from TRBV28 and TRBJ1-5; TRBD1 aligns across 7 bases. V was clipped by 3 bases and J by 5 bases; unmatched bases: 13. Germline CDR1 reads MDHEN; CDR2 reads SYDVKM. This CDR3 has 17 residues. The CDR3 region has the DNA TGTGCCAGCAGTTTCCCCCTTCGACAGGGTGGGGATCAGCCCCAGCATTTT. It codes for CASSFPLRQGGDQPQHF.

The chain couples TRBV5-4 to TRBJ1-4, with 9 bases aligning to TRBD1. The germline gives CDR1 SGHNT, CDR2 YYREEE (reference sequence). Trimming cost V 4 bases and J 5 bases; bases outside gene matches: 9. This CDR3 comprises 16 residues. The CDR3 DNA sequence: TGTGCCAGCAGCGGGGGGGGACAGGGTGGCAATGAAAAACTGTTTTTT. Translated, it gives CASSGGGQGGNEKLFF.

CDR3 sequence reads: CASSFPIQGGNEKLFF. CDR3 in DNA: TGTGCCAGCAGTTTCCCCATACAGGGGGGTAATGAAAAACTGTTTTTT. The rearrangement joins TRBV28 to TRBJ1-4; 8 bases match TRBD1. This CDR3 comprises 16 residues. Germline loops: CDR1 MDHEN, CDR2 SYDVKM. V lost 3 bases to trimming and J lost 4 bases; unmatched junction nucleotides: 7. The whole variable domain, remainder taken from reference TRBV28 and TRBJ1-4, is DVKVTQSSRYLVKRTGEKVFLECVQDMDHENMFWYRQDPGLGLRLIYFSYDVKMKEKGDIPEGYSVSREKKERFSLILESASTNQTSMYLCASSFPIQGGNEKLFFGSGTQLSVL.

The chain uses TRBV30 and TRBJ2-4, with TRBD2 as a possible D gene (7 bases). The CDR3 sequence is 16 residues long. The V end lost 5 bases, the J end lost 1 base, and 18 bases lay between the germline ends. CDR1 and CDR2 (germline): GTSNPN, SVGIG (reference sequence). The DNA of the CDR3 is TGTGCCTGGGGCCTTAGGGGGGGCCTCGCCAAAAACATTCAGTACTTC. It specifies CAWGLRGGLAKNIQYF.

This sequence joins TRBV5-4 and TRBJ2-1; 8 nucleotides match TRBD1. CDR1 and CDR2 from the germline V gene are SGHNT and YYREEE (reference sequence). This CDR3 is built from 15 residues. Trimming took 0 bases from V and 6 from J; bases not matched to a gene: 5. CDR3 in DNA: TGTGCCAGCAGCTTGGAGACAGGGGTGGGCAATGAGCAGTTCTTC. Its translation: CASSLETGVGNEQFF.

This clone was seen at least ten times. The chain uses TRBV7-8 and TRBJ1-1, with D perhaps matching TRBD1 (6 bases). This CDR3 region has 13 residues. Trimming left V 6 bases short and J 0 bases short, with 8 bases between. CDR1 and CDR2 from the germline V gene are SGHVS and FQNEAQ. The CDR3 DNA follows: TGTGCCAGCAGGAGGGACATGAACACTGAAGCTTTCTTT. This gives the protein CASRRDMNTEAFF.

CDR3 in DNA: TGTGCCAGCAGTGAAGACAGGGCCGGTAGTAATTCACCCCTCCACTTT. This encodes CASSEDRAGSNSPLHF. The chain has TRBV2 and TRBJ1-6; tentatively, D is TRBD1 (6 bases). V dropped 1 base and J dropped 6 bases, with 13 bases sitting between them. The CDR3 length is 16 residues. Germline values: CDR1 SNHLY, CDR2 FYNNEI. Full variable domain (rest looked up from reference TRBV2 and TRBJ1-6): EPEVTQTPSHQVTQMGQEVILRCVPISNHLYFYWYRQILGQKVEFLVSFYNNEISEKSEIFDDQFSVERPDGSNFTLKIRSTKLEDSAMYFCASSEDRAGSNSPLHFGNGTRLTVT.

There are a few counts of this clone. The chain combines TRBV11-1 with TRBJ2-1; TRBD2 matches 7 bases. CDR1 is SGHAT and CDR2 is FQDESV in the germline V gene (reference sequence). V gave up 1 base and J gave up 7 bases; unmatched junction bases: 1. There are 13 residues in the CDR3. CDR3 sequence: CASSLGTRNEQFF. The CDR3 nucleotides read TGTGCCAGCAGCTTAGGGACTAGGAATGAGCAGTTCTTC.

The chain employs TRBV4-3 and TRBJ2-5; D possibly corresponds to TRBD2 (7 bases). The CDR3 consists of 16 residues. Per the germline V gene, CDR1 is LGHNA and CDR2 is YSLEER. Trimming left V 0 bases short and J 3 bases short, with 14 bases between. CDR3 sequence (DNA): TGCGCCAGCAGCCAAGAGGCGGGGGCAGGGGAAGAGACCCAGTACTTC. It translates to CASSQEAGAGEETQYF.

The chain employs TRBV7-2 and TRBJ2-2, with D possibly matching TRBD2 (6 bases). This CDR3 contains 15 residues. The germline gives CDR1 SGHTA, CDR2 FQGNSA. Trimming pared 3 bases from V and 5 bases from J, leaving 13 bases between. This CDR3 reads CASSLEGLVTGELFF. The CDR3 DNA follows: TGTGCCAGCAGCTTGGAGGGCCTCGTGACCGGGGAGCTGTTTTTT.

This clone was seen a handful of times. The V and J genes are TRBV5-1 and TRBJ2-2, with 15 bases lining up with TRBD2. This CDR3 has 17 residues. V was clipped by 4 bases and J by 7 bases; unmatched bases: 8. Germline loops: CDR1 SGHRS, CDR2 YFSETQ. The CDR3 DNA sequence: TGCGCCAGCAGCCACGGGACTAGCGGGAGGATTGACGGGGAGCTGTTTTTT. Encoded protein: CASSHGTSGRIDGELFF.

The J gene is TRBJ1-1, the V gene TRBV6-5; 8 nucleotides agree with TRBD1. V lost 5 bases, J lost 1 base, and 6 bases stayed unmatched. This CDR3 comprises 15 residues. Germline V gene lookup returns CDR1 MNHEY and CDR2 SVGAGI. CDR3: CASSGAQGGNTEAFF. CDR3 sequence (DNA): TGTGCCAGCAGTGGCGCACAGGGGGGGAACACTGAAGCTTTCTTT.

In its sample, this clone was seen a few times. The CDR3 sequence is CASSYQEVSNQPQHF. CDR3 in DNA: TGTGCCAGCAGTTACCAGGAGGTTAGCAATCAGCCCCAGCATTTT. The rearrangement uses TRBV6-6 and TRBJ1-5; D ambiguous. The CDR3 is 15 residues long. V was trimmed by 2 bases and J by 0 bases, leaving 8 bases between them. CDR1 and CDR2 (germline): MNHNY, SVGAGI (reference sequence).

This clone was detected a few times. The chain has TRBV6-5 and TRBJ1-2; weak D call: TRBD1 (6 bases). The CDR3 is 13 residues long. Germline V gives CDR1 MNHEY, CDR2 SVGAGI. Trimming cost V 7 bases and J 4 bases, with 13 bases left between them. Here the CDR3 reads CASNQQGGYGYTF. The CDR3 coding sequence is TGTGCCAGCAATCAACAGGGCGGCTATGGCTACACCTTC.

The chain joins TRBV7-9 to TRBJ2-3; the match to TRBD2 covers 7 bases. This CDR3 is built from 14 residues. The J segment lost 1 base and the V segment lost 3 bases, leaving 1 base of the junction unmatched. Germline V gene data show CDR1 as SEHNR and CDR2 as FQNEAQ (reference sequence). CDR3 residues: CASSFREGTDTQYF. DNA of the CDR3: TGTGCCAGCAGCTTCCGGGAGGGCACAGATACGCAGTATTTT.